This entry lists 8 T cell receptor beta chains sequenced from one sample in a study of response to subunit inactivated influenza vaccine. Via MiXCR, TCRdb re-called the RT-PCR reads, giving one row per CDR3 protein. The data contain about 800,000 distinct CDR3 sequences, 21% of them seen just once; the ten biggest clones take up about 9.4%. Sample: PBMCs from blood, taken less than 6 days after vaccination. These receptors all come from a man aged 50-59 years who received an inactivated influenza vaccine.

CDR3 loop: CSASETTDTQYF. The CDR3 DNA sequence: TGCAGTGCTAGCGAAACCACAGATACGCAGTATTTT. V is TRBV20-1 and J is TRBJ2-3; D is unclear. CDR1 and CDR2 from the germline V gene are DFQATT and SNEGSKA (reference sequence). With 3 bases removed from V and 2 bases from J, the gap between germline ends came to 6 bases. The CDR3 sequence is 12 residues long.

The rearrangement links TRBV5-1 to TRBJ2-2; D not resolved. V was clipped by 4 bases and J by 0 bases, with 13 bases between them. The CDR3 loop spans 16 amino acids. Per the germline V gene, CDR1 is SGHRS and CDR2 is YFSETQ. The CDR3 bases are TGCGCCAGCAGCGCGCTGCGGAATCCGAACACCGGGGAGCTGTTTTTT. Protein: CASSALRNPNTGELFF.

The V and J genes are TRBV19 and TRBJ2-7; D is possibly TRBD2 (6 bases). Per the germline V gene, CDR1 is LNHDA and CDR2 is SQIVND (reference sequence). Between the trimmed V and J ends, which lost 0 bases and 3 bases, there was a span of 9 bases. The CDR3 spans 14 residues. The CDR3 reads CASSIDGGFYEQYF. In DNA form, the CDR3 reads TGTGCCAGTAGTATAGACGGGGGTTTCTACGAGCAGTACTTC.

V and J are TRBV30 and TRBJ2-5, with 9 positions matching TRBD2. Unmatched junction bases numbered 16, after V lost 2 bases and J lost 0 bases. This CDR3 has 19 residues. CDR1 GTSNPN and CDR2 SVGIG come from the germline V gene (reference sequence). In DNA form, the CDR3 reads TGTGCCTGGAGTCCCCTTGGAATAGCGGGGGATACGTACCAAGAGACCCAGTACTTC. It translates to CAWSPLGIAGDTYQETQYF.

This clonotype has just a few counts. In DNA, the CDR3 is TGCGCCAGCAGCTTGGATCCTAGCTCCGGGGAGCTGTTTTTT. Translated, it gives CASSLDPSSGELFF. The chain recombines TRBV5-1 with TRBJ2-2; D is possibly TRBD2 (5 bases). From germline, CDR1 is SGHRS and CDR2 YFSETQ. The CDR3 totals 14 residues. The V gene lost 0 bases and the J gene lost 6 bases, with 9 bases spanning the gap.

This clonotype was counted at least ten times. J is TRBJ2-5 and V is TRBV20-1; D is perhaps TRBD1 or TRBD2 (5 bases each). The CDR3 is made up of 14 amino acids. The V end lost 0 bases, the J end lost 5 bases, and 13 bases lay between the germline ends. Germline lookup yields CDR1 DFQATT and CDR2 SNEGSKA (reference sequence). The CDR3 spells CSARDRPGRETQYF. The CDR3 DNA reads TGCAGTGCTAGAGATCGGCCGGGGCGGGAGACCCAGTACTTC.

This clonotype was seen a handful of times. Here the CDR3 reads CASSLGPLETAFF. CDR3 DNA: TGCGCCAGCAGCCTGGGACCACTGGAGACGGCTTTCTTT. The J gene is TRBJ1-1, the V gene TRBV4-1, with a tentative D call TRBD1 (5 bases). The V and J ends lost 4 bases and 11 bases respectively, with 17 bases between them. The germline V gene encodes CDR1 MGHRA and CDR2 YSYEKL. The CDR3 spans 13 residues.

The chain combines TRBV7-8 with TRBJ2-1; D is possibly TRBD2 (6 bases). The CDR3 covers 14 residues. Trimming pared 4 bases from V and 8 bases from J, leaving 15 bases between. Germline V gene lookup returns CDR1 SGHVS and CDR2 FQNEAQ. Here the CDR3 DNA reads TGTGCCAGCAGCTCAATAGCGGAGGTGGATGAGCAGTTCTTC. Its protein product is CASSSIAEVDEQFF.